The sequence of this TCR beta chain was determined in a study of T cells in Graves' hyperthyroidism and ophthalmopathy. This CDR3 has 14 amino acids. Trimming left V 7 bases short and J 7 bases short, with 16 bases between. Germline CDR1 reads MDHEN; CDR2 reads SYDVKM. Template material for amplifying TCR beta CDR3 regions consisted of RNA transcripts. HTBI primers were employed in a first-round RT-PCR of the TCR CDR3. A single record per CDR3 protein comes from TCRdb applying MiXCR to the multiplex PCR reads. The sample lists over 350,000 distinct CDR3 sequences, around 15% occurring once. This clonotype has ten or more counts.

The clonotype was recovered from a man aged 45-65 years with Graves' ophthalmopathy. The sample comprised blood. The chain couples TRBV28 to TRBJ1-4, with D unclear. The CDR3 here is CASNPGRRGEKLFF. As DNA, the CDR3 is TGTGCCAGCAACCCGGGCCGTCGAGGTGAAAAACTGTTTTTT. Combining the CDR3 with reference TRBV28 and TRBJ1-4 gives the whole variable domain DVKVTQSSRYLVKRTGEKVFLECVQDMDHENMFWYRQDPGLGLRLIYFSYDVKMKEKGDIPEGYSVSREKKERFSLILESASTNQTSMYLCASNPGRRGEKLFFGSGTQLSVL.